This T cell receptor (beta chain) is from a study of PD-1 and CTLA-4 blockade in melanoma. Sequencing used immunoSEQ multiplex PCR; TCRdb keeps in-frame clones, though not all of them. The data contain 25,000 to 30,000 clones, roughly nine tenths of them singletons. V was pared by 1 base and J by 5 bases, with 14 bases between. The CDR3 spans 16 residues. From germline, CDR1 is LNHDA and CDR2 SQIVND (reference sequence). This sequence joins TRBV19 and TRBJ2-2, with D perhaps matching TRBD1 or TRBD2 (6 bases each). This receptor was taken from a human donor with melanoma. The specimen comprised CD8+ T cells from peripheral blood, sampled before anti-PD-1 treatment. Here the CDR3 reads CASSIGGAPRTGELFF. DNA of the CDR3: TGTGCCAGTAGTATAGGGGGGGCACCGAGGACCGGGGAGCTGTTTTTT.